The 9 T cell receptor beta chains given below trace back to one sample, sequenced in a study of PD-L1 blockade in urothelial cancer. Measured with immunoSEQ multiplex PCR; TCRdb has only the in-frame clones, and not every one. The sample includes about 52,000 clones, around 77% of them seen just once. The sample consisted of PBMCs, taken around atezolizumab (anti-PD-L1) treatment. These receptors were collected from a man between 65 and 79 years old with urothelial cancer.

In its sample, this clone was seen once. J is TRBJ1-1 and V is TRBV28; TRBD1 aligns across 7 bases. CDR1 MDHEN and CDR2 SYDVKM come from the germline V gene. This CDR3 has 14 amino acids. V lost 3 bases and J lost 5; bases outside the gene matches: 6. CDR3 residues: CASSFLQGRTEAFF. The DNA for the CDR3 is TGTGCCAGCAGTTTCCTACAGGGGAGAACTGAAGCTTTCTTT.

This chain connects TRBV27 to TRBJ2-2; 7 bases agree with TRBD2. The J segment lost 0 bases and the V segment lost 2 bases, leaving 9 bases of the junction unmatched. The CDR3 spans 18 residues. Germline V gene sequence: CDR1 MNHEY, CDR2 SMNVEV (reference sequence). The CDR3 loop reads CASSLGSGHPANTGELFF. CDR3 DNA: TGTGCCAGCAGTTTAGGTAGCGGGCATCCCGCGAACACCGGGGAGCTGTTTTTT.

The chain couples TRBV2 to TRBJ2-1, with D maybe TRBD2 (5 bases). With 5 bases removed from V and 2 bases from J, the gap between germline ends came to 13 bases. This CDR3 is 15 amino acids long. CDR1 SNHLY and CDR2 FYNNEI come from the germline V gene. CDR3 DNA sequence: TGTGCCAGCAGTTCCGCGACGGGGACCTACAATGAGCAGTTCTTC. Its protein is CASSSATGTYNEQFF.

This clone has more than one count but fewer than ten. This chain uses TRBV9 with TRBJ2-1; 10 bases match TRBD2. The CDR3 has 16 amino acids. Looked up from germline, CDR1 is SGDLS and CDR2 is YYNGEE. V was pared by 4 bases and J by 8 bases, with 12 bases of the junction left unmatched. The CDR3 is CASSLRTAGGSDEQFF. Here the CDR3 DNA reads TGTGCCAGCAGCCTCCGCACAGCGGGAGGGTCCGATGAGCAGTTCTTC.

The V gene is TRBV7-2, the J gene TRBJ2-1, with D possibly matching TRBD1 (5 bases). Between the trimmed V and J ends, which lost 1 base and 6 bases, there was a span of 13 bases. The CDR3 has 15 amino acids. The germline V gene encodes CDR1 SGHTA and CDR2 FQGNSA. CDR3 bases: TGTGCCAGCAGCTTAGGGTACCTAGGGGCCAATGAGCAGTTCTTC. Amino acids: CASSLGYLGANEQFF.

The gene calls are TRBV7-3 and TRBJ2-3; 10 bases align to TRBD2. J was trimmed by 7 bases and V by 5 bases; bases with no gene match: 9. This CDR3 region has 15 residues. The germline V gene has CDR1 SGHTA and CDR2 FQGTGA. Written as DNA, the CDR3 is TGTGCCAGCAGCCAATCTAGCGGGGGATATCATACGCAGTATTTT. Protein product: CASSQSSGGYHTQYF.

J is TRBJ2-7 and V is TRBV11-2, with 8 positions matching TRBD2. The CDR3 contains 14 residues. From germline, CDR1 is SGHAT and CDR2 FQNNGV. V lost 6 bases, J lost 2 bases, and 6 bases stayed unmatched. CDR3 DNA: TGTGCCAGCAGGCCCACTAGCGGAGCCTACGAGCAGTACTTC. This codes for CASRPTSGAYEQYF.

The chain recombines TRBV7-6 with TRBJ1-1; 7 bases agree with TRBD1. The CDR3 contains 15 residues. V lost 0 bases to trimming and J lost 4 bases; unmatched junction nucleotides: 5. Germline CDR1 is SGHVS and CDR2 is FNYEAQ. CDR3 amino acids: CASSLARGQGTEAFF. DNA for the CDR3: TGTGCCAGCAGCTTAGCAAGGGGGCAGGGCACTGAAGCTTTCTTT.

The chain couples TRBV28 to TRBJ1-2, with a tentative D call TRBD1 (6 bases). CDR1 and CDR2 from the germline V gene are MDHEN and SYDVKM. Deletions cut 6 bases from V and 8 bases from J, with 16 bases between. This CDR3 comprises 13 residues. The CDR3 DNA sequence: TGTGCCAGCAGCCAGGGGAGGGGCTACGGCTACACCTTC. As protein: CASSQGRGYGYTF.